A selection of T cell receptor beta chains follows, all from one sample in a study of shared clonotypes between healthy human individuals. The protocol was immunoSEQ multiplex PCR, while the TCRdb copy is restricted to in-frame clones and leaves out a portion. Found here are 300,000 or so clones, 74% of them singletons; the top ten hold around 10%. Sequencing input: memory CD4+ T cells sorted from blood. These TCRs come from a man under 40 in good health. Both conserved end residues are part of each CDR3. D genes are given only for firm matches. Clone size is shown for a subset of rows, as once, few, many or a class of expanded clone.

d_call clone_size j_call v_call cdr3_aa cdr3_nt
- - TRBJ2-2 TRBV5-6 CASSLQVPTTGELFF TGTGCCAGCAGCTTGCAGGTCCCGACCACCGGGGAGCTGTTTTTT
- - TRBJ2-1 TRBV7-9 CASSFGGTQFF TGTGCCAGCAGCTTTGGGGGGACCCAGTTCTTC
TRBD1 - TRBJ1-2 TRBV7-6 CASSLYERGTGGGYTF TGTGCCAGCAGCTTATACGAGCGGGGGACAGGGGGTGGCTACACCTTC
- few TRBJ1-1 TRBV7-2 CASSVGERTEAFF TGTGCCAGCAGCGTCGGGGAGAGGACTGAAGCTTTCTTT
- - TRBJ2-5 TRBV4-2 CASSHGGGEETQYF TGTGCCAGCAGCCATGGTGGCGGGGAAGAGACCCAGTACTTC
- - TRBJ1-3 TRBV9 CASSADSANTIYF TGTGCCAGCAGCGCAGACAGCGCGAACACCATATATTTT
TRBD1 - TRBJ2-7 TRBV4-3 CASSQEAGQGYEQYF TGCGCCAGCAGCCAAGAAGCGGGACAGGGTTACGAGCAGTACTTC
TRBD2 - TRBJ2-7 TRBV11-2 CASSRTSGIAGRYEQYF TGTGCCAGCAGCCGGACTAGTGGAATCGCCGGGAGATACGAGCAGTACTTC
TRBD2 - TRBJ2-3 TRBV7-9 CASSLLAGGADTQYF TGTGCCAGCAGCCTACTAGCGGGAGGGGCAGATACGCAGTATTTT
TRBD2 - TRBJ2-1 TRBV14 CASSPRTSAMLGYNEQFF TGTGCCAGCAGCCCTCGGACTAGCGCCATGCTGGGGTACAATGAGCAGTTCTTC
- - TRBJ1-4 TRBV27 CASSLSLGASSEKLFF TGTGCCAGCAGTTTATCGTTGGGGGCAAGTAGTGAAAAACTGTTTTTT
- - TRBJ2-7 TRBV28 CASSLSGPLSYEQYF TGTGCCAGCAGTCTCAGCGGGCCCCTGAGCTACGAGCAGTACTTC
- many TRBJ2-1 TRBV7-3 CASSLDTYNEQFF TGTGCCAGCAGCTTAGACACCTACAATGAGCAGTTCTTC
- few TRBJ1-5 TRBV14 CASSLGGSNSNQPQHF TGTGCCAGCAGCCTAGGGGGATCCAATAGCAATCAGCCCCAGCATTTT